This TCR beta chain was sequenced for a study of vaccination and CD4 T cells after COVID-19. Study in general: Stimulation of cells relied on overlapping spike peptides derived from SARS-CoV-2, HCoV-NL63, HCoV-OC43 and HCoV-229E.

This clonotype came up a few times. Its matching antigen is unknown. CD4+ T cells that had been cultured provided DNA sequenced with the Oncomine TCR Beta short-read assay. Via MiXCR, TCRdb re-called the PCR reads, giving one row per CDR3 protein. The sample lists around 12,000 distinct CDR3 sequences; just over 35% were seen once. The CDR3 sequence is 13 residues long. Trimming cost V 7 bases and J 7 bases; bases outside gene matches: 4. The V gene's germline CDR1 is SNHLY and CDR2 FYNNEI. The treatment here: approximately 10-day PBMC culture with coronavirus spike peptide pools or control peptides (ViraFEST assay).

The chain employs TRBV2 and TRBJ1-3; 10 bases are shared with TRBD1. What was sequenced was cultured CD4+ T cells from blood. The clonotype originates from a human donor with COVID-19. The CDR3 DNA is TGTGCCAGCATCTCGGGACAGGGGAACACCATATATTTT. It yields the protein CASISGQGNTIYF.